The source of this T cell receptor beta chain is a study of T cell responses to AZD1222 COVID-19 vaccine. On the study more broadly: Samples with a second dose at about 4 or about 12 weeks were pooled together.

This table comes from immunoSEQ multiplex PCR, and its TCRdb copy is limited to in-frame clones, with some not included. The table includes roughly 150,000 clones, about 91% detected once. The germline CDR1 and CDR2 sequences are LNHDA and SQIVND (reference sequence). There are 12 residues in the CDR3. V was clipped by 3 bases and J by 5 bases, with 7 bases between them. Study-wide points: Donors were mostly white British, more females; clonal diversity possibly underestimated.

This clone has more than one count but fewer than ten. What it binds is unknown. The chain employs TRBV19 and TRBJ1-1; weak D call: TRBD1 (6 bases). The source material was peripheral blood, sampled on day 0 of AZD1222 vaccination. The TCR originated in an adult in good health. CDR3 region: CASSIGQTEAFF. The CDR3 nucleotides read TGTGCCAGTAGTATCGGACAGACTGAAGCTTTCTTT.